This T cell receptor (beta chain) was sequenced for a study of T cell clones after liver transplantation. Study-wide context: Samples came from ITN030ST, which attempted immunosuppression withdrawal within 2 years of liver transplantation. TCRbeta sequencing after a pre-transplant mixed lymphocyte reaction identified graft-donor-reactive clones, later tracked in post-transplant blood.

Libraries were prepared by immunoSEQ multiplex PCR; TCRdb keeps only in-frame clonotypes and omits some of them. Here the sample spans about 68,000 clones, around 93% being singletons. V lost 2 bases and J lost 6, with 12 bases in between. This CDR3 spans 14 amino acids. Germline loops: CDR1 SGDLS, CDR2 YYNGEE. This clone was observed a few times. This TCR was recovered from a human patient who received a liver transplant. Some T cells may possibly be graft donor cells. V and J are TRBV9 and TRBJ2-1; D perhaps matches TRBD1 (6 bases). The sequenced sample was CD4+ T cells from blood, obtained about 27 months after liver transplant. The CDR3 region has the DNA TGTGCCAGCAGCGTCGGGACACTCATCAATGAGCAGTTCTTC. It encodes CASSVGTLINEQFF.